Shown below are 27 T cell receptor delta chains from a single sample sequenced in a study of gammadelta T cells in human blood. TCRdb re-called the RT-PCR reads with CATT. The sample contains 1,500 to 2,000 delta-chain clones, 7.5% to 10% of which appear only once. Input material: non-Vgamma9Vdelta2 gamma-delta T cells from infant blood. These receptor sequences come from a human donor.

This clone rates as medium-sized. The chain has TRAV38-2/DV8 and TRDJ1; 12 nucleotides agree with TRDD3. The CDR3 is made up of 21 amino acids. V gave up 10 bases and J gave up 3 bases; unmatched junction bases: 28. Germline CDR1 TSESDYY, CDR2 QEAYKQQN. CDR3 nucleotides: TGTGCTGTGTCAGACTTCTACGACTACCCTACTGGGGGATACCTGCCCGATAAACTCATCTTT. It translates to CAVSDFYDYPTGGYLPDKLIF.

This clone came up a few times. V usage is TRDV1 and J usage is TRDJ1; tentatively, D is TRDD1 (5 bases). Germline CDR1 reads TSWWSYY; CDR2 reads QGS. V was pared by 6 bases and J by 0 bases, with 32 bases between. CDR3 size: 21 residues. CDR3 amino acids: CALGSPRSPITSHSYTDKLIF. CDR3 nucleotide sequence: TGTGCTCTTGGCTCCCCAAGATCACCAATAACTTCTCATAGTTACACCGATAAACTCATCTTT.

This clone ranks as medium-sized. The rearrangement uses TRDV1 and TRDJ1; TRDD3 matches at 8 bases. The V gene end was trimmed by 2 bases and the J gene end by 2 bases; junction bases not matched to a gene: 10. The CDR3 spans 17 residues. Germline V gene data show CDR1 as TSWWSYY and CDR2 as QGS. CDR3 amino acids: CALGEDGIRRGTDKLIF. The DNA for the CDR3 is TGTGCTCTTGGGGAAGACGGGATACGAAGAGGAACCGATAAACTCATCTTT.

By its share, this clone is large. This rearrangement joins TRDV1 to TRDJ1, with D possibly TRDD3 on 6 matching bases. Germline V gene sequence: CDR1 TSWWSYY, CDR2 QGS. Trimming cost V 1 base and J 1 base, with 34 bases left between them. This CDR3 has 23 amino acids. CDR3 sequence reads: CALGEPRESSGGHSHKVTDKLIF. The CDR3 DNA reads as TGTGCTCTTGGGGAACCAAGGGAGAGTAGCGGGGGACATTCCCACAAAGTCACCGATAAACTCATCTTT.

This chain connects TRDV1 to TRDJ1, with D maybe TRDD3 (8 bases). Germline V gene lookup returns CDR1 TSWWSYY and CDR2 QGS. The CDR3 contains 19 residues. Trimming cost V 1 base and J 0 bases, with 21 bases left between them. The CDR3 coding sequence is TGTGCTCTTGGGGAACGGTTCCTACGGCTGGGGGAAAACACCGATAAACTCATCTTT. This codes for CALGERFLRLGENTDKLIF.

To note about this clone: Being one base from a much bigger clone, this may be a read error. This chain connects TRDV1 to TRDJ1; TRDD3 agrees at 13 bases. The CDR3 contains 21 residues. CDR1 TSWWSYY and CDR2 QGS come from the germline V gene. CDR3 sequence: CAFGESPTPLLGDTRKGKLIF. The CDR3 region has the DNA TGTGCTTTTGGGGAAAGTCCTACTCCATTACTGGGGGATACGCGTAAGGGTAAACTCATCTTT.

The J gene is TRDJ1, the V gene TRDV3, with 8 bases aligning to TRDD3. Per germline, CDR1 TVYSNPD and CDR2 GDNSRS (reference sequence). After removal of 2 bases from V and 0 bases from J, the junction contained 5 bases not matched to a gene. CDR3 length: 14 residues. The CDR3 sequence: CAFAWGRYTDKLIF. In nucleotides, the CDR3 is TGTGCCTTTGCCTGGGGGAGATACACCGATAAACTCATCTTT.

This clone came up a few times. The chain couples TRDV1 to TRDJ1; the D gene is possibly TRDD2 (9 bases). Trimming shortened V by 3 bases and J by 0 bases, and 29 bases separated the two germline ends. The CDR3 extends over 21 amino acids. In germline, CDR1 is TSWWSYY, CDR2 QGS. Here the CDR3 DNA reads TGTGCTCTTGGGGACGCCCCTTCCTACGGGGATACCCCGATGTACACCGATAAACTCATCTTT. Translated, it gives CALGDAPSYGDTPMYTDKLIF.

Within the sample, this clone is large. The V gene is TRAV38-2/DV8, the J gene TRDJ1, with TRDD3 matching 8 bases. Germline loops: CDR1 TSESDYY, CDR2 QEAYKQQN. J gave up 0 bases and V 0 bases, and 19 bases lay outside the gene matches. This CDR3 contains 21 residues. The CDR3 here is CAYRSASLGRTGGMYTDKLIF. The CDR3 coding sequence is TGTGCTTATAGGAGCGCGAGTCTCGGTCGAACTGGGGGGATGTACACCGATAAACTCATCTTT.

This clone came up a few times. This rearrangement joins TRDV1 to TRDJ1; tentatively, D is TRDD3 (6 bases). The CDR3 contains 20 residues. Trimming stripped 4 bases from V and 8 bases from J, with 35 bases between. Germline V gene lookup returns CDR1 TSWWSYY and CDR2 QGS. CDR3 nucleotide sequence: TGTGCTCTTGGGGCCCAGACCCATCCCAGAAGTTTCCTGGGGTTAAAGAAACTCATCTTT. It translates to CALGAQTHPRSFLGLKKLIF.

The chain links TRDV1 to TRDJ1, with 12 bases matching TRDD3. Germline CDR1 and CDR2: TSWWSYY and QGS. The CDR3 spans 23 residues. V shed 4 bases and J 0 bases; nucleotides not matched to a gene: 24. CDR3 sequence: CALGVTPCYGGLLGDTYTDKLIF. The DNA for the CDR3 is TGTGCTCTTGGGGTAACCCCCTGCTACGGGGGTTTACTGGGGGATACTTACACCGATAAACTCATCTTT.

The chain employs TRDV1 and TRDJ1; the D call may be TRDD2 or TRDD3 (5 bases each). This CDR3 has 18 amino acids. The germline V gene has CDR1 TSWWSYY and CDR2 QGS. V lost 4 bases and J 0 bases, leaving 21 bases between the germline ends. CDR3 coding DNA: TGTGCTCTTGGGGGCCCTTCATACGCCTGGAGTGACACCGATAAACTCATCTTT. The encoded protein is CALGGPSYAWSDTDKLIF.

In this sample, this clone is medium-sized. The chain employs TRAV14/DV4 and TRDJ1, with D perhaps TRDD2 or TRDD3 (8 bases each). V was clipped by 7 bases and J by 0 bases, with 30 bases between them. The CDR3 contains 20 residues. Germline CDR1 and CDR2: TSDPSYG and QGSYDQQN (reference sequence). Here the CDR3 DNA reads TGTGCAATGAAACTTCCTACGTGGCCTACTGGGGGTTTGAACACCGATAAACTCATCTTT. Protein: CAMKLPTWPTGGLNTDKLIF.

This clone rates as medium-sized. The chain couples TRDV1 to TRDJ2; 9 nucleotides line up with TRDD2. Germline V gene sequence: CDR1 TSWWSYY, CDR2 QGS. This CDR3 is built from 26 residues. The ends lost 0 bases at V and 0 bases at J; junction bases unmatched: 29. CDR3 loop: CALGELTFLLAYNGRSGVALTAQLFF. CDR3 in DNA: TGTGCTCTTGGGGAACTTACCTTCCTACTGGCGTATAACGGGAGATCGGGGGTAGCTTTGACAGCACAACTCTTCTTT.

This clone was found a few times. The rearrangement links TRDV1 to TRDJ1; 12 positions agree with TRDD3. J was trimmed by 3 bases and V by 3 bases; bases with no gene match: 17. The CDR3 contains 20 residues. CDR1 is TSWWSYY and CDR2 is QGS in the germline V gene. The DNA of the CDR3 is TGTGCTCTTGGGGACCCTACGGGGGTACTGGGGGATACCCGACCCGATAAACTCATCTTT. This gives the protein CALGDPTGVLGDTRPDKLIF.

By sample fraction, this clone is medium-sized. V is TRDV1 and J is TRDJ1; 11 nucleotides align to TRDD3. J gave up 4 bases and V 3 bases, and 22 bases lay outside the gene matches. This CDR3 has 21 amino acids. Looked up from germline, CDR1 is TSWWSYY and CDR2 is QGS. This CDR3 is CALGEPCPADGGYALFDKLIF. For the CDR3, the DNA is TGTGCTCTTGGGGAGCCTTGCCCGGCCGATGGGGGATACGCCTTGTTCGATAAACTCATCTTT.

The sample holds a few counts of this clone. V gene TRDV1 combines with J gene TRDJ3; TRDD3 matches 11 bases. Per the germline V gene, CDR1 is TSWWSYY and CDR2 is QGS. The CDR3 contains 21 residues. J lost 5 bases, V lost 1 base, and 13 bases had no gene match. The CDR3 spells CALGEQVRYWGIYRDTRQMFF. CDR3 coding DNA: TGTGCTCTTGGGGAACAGGTGAGATACTGGGGGATATACAGGGACACCCGACAGATGTTTTTC.

This clone is labeled medium-sized. The V and J genes are TRDV1 and TRDJ1; TRDD3 matches 9 bases. The V gene end was trimmed by 2 bases and the J gene end by 6 bases; junction bases not matched to a gene: 22. The CDR3 covers 20 residues. The germline V gene encodes CDR1 TSWWSYY and CDR2 QGS. CDR3 coding DNA: TGTGCTCTTGGGGAAATCGGTGAGGGTGCGCGTTACTGGGGGACTTATAAACTCATCTTT. It encodes CALGEIGEGARYWGTYKLIF.

By sample share, this clone is medium-sized. The chain has TRDV3 and TRDJ1; 8 positions match TRDD3. The germline CDR1 and CDR2 sequences are TVYSNPD and GDNSRS (reference sequence). This CDR3 has 17 amino acids. After removal of 3 bases from V and 0 bases from J, the junction contained 15 bases not matched to a gene. As DNA, the CDR3 is TGTGCCTTCCTACCTACGGTGGGGGATTCCCACACCGATAAACTCATCTTT. It specifies CAFLPTVGDSHTDKLIF.

By share, this clone ranks as medium-sized (0.01 to 0.1%). The rearrangement uses TRDV1 and TRDJ3; D is uncertain. The V gene lost 6 bases and the J gene lost 0 bases, with 15 bases spanning the gap. The CDR3 consists of 18 residues. CDR1 is TSWWSYY and CDR2 is QGS in the germline V gene. CDR3 amino acids: CALGGQPVSSWDTRQMFF. For the CDR3, the DNA is TGTGCTCTTGGTGGCCAGCCGGTTAGCTCCTGGGACACCCGACAGATGTTTTTC.

In this sample, this clone is medium-sized. The rearrangement links TRDV1 to TRDJ1, with 13 bases aligning to TRDD3. Germline lookup yields CDR1 TSWWSYY and CDR2 QGS. There are 22 residues in the CDR3. V gave up 0 bases and J gave up 0 bases; unmatched junction bases: 16. CDR3 sequence: CALGELYSPYWGIRPYTDKLIF. The CDR3 DNA sequence: TGTGCTCTTGGGGAACTATATAGCCCCTACTGGGGGATACGCCCGTACACCGATAAACTCATCTTT.

This clone is medium-sized in the sample. The junction shows a germline mismatch at one end, possibly a read error. The rearrangement links TRDV1 to TRDJ3; the match to TRDD3 covers 7 bases. The V gene's germline CDR1 is TSWWSYY and CDR2 QGS. The CDR3 runs 21 residues. The CDR3 spells CALGERVCGDNPSWDTRQMFF. CDR3 nucleotide sequence: TGTGCTCTTGGGGAACGAGTTTGTGGGGATAATCCCTCCTGGGACACCCGTCAGATGTTTTTC.

V is TRDV3 and J is TRDJ1, with TRDD3 as a possible D gene (5 bases). This CDR3 spans 13 amino acids. V was cut by 0 bases and J by 0 bases, with 8 bases left in between. Germline V gene lookup returns CDR1 TVYSNPD and CDR2 GDNSRS (reference sequence). In nucleotides, the CDR3 is TGTGCCTTTAGATCGGGGGACACCGATAAACTCATCTTT. It encodes CAFRSGDTDKLIF.

The J gene is TRDJ1, the V gene TRDV1; 12 bases are shared with TRDD3. The CDR3 length is 21 residues. The junction had 22 bases not matched to a gene; V was cut back by 2 bases and J by 6 bases. Germline CDR1 and CDR2: TSWWSYY and QGS. The chain's CDR3 is CALGEGLPVVSSTGGYHKLIF. CDR3 bases: TGTGCTCTTGGGGAAGGCCTTCCCGTAGTCTCTTCTACTGGGGGATACCATAAACTCATCTTT.

Judged by abundance, this clone is medium-sized. The rearrangement links TRDV1 to TRDJ1; TRDD3 matches 9 bases. Per the germline V gene, CDR1 is TSWWSYY and CDR2 is QGS. Losses at the gene ends were 2 bases for V and 0 bases for J; bases not matched to a gene: 10. CDR3 size: 18 residues. The CDR3: CALGESGTGGTYTDKLIF. For the CDR3, the DNA is TGTGCTCTTGGGGAATCAGGGACTGGGGGAACGTACACCGATAAACTCATCTTT.

This clone ranks as medium-sized (0.01 to 0.1%). The V call is TRDV2, the J call TRDJ1; 7 bases are a match to TRDD3. The length of the CDR3 is 15 residues. V trimming: 2 bases; J trimming: 2 bases; junction bases outside the gene matches: 7. Germline CDR1 and CDR2: GEAIGNYY and EKD. In DNA, the CDR3 is TGTGCCTGTGACAGAACTGGGATACCGACCGATAAACTCATCTTT. Residues: CACDRTGIPTDKLIF.

As for this clone: This could be a read error, since a much larger clone is one nucleotide away. The chain carries TRDV2 and TRDJ1; a weak D match, TRDD3 (6 bases). The germline gives CDR1 GEAIGNYY, CDR2 EKD. CDR3 length: 20 amino acids. CDR3 sequence: CAYDTPSYWAPYGGTDKLIF. The CDR3 DNA reads TGTGCCTATGACACCCCCTCGTACTGGGCCCCATACGGCGGAACCGATAAACTCATCTTT.